A single sample gave rise to the 28 T cell receptor beta chains below, sequenced in a study of T cell responses to AZD1222 COVID-19 vaccine. Repertoires were generated with immunoSEQ multiplex PCR, while TCRdb's copy carries only in-frame clones and drops some. Of 180,000 or so clones listed, 85% to 90% are singletons. Sample: peripheral blood, taken on day 0 of AZD1222 vaccination. The receptors were sampled from an adult in good health.

V is TRBV27 and J is TRBJ1-6; D is perhaps TRBD1 (6 bases). The V end was cut by 3 bases, the J end by 7 bases, with 16 bases between. CDR3 length: 16 amino acids. Germline V gene data show CDR1 as MNHEY and CDR2 as SMNVEV (reference sequence). The DNA for the CDR3 is TGTGCCAGCAGTTTGATGCAGGGGTCAAGAAATTCACCCCTCCACTTT. Amino acid sequence: CASSLMQGSRNSPLHF.

The table lists this clone with many counts. The rearrangement uses TRBV27 and TRBJ2-5; D call uncertain. Between the trimmed V and J ends, which lost 4 bases and 5 bases, there was a span of 11 bases. Germline CDR1 reads MNHEY; CDR2 reads SMNVEV (reference sequence). The CDR3 extends over 13 amino acids. In nucleotides, the CDR3 is TGTGCCAGCAGTTGGGATCCCCTCGAGACCCAGTACTTC. Amino acid sequence: CASSWDPLETQYF.

This clone showed up just once. J is TRBJ2-1 and V is TRBV19; D may be TRBD1 (5 bases). From germline, CDR1 is LNHDA and CDR2 SQIVND (reference sequence). Deletions cut 0 bases from V and 9 bases from J, with 9 bases between. This CDR3 has 13 amino acids. This chain's CDR3 is CASSIDRDGEQFF. CDR3 DNA sequence: TGTGCCAGTAGTATAGACAGGGATGGTGAGCAGTTCTTC.

This rearrangement joins TRBV5-4 to TRBJ2-1; 7 bases are shared with TRBD2. J was trimmed by 3 bases and V by 0 bases; bases with no gene match: 3. There are 15 residues in the CDR3. Germline V gene sequence: CDR1 SGHNT, CDR2 YYREEE (reference sequence). CDR3 DNA: TGTGCCAGCAGCTTGGTGGTAGCGGGCTACAATGAGCAGTTCTTC. The encoded protein is CASSLVVAGYNEQFF.

The rearrangement joins TRBV7-2 to TRBJ2-5; D may correspond to TRBD1 or TRBD2 (5 bases each). The V and J ends lost 4 bases and 5 bases respectively, with 14 bases between them. This CDR3 is built from 14 residues. The germline gives CDR1 SGHTA, CDR2 FQGNSA. CDR3 amino acids: CASSSGSGGETQYF. For the CDR3, the DNA is TGTGCCAGCAGCTCAGGGAGCGGCGGGGAGACCCAGTACTTC.

This clone was seen once. This chain links TRBV23-1 with TRBJ1-5; D is ambiguous. TRBV23-1 falls under the ORF class, with uncertain function. The CDR3 consists of 15 residues. Trimming cost V 8 bases and J 9 bases, with 23 bases left between them. CDR3 DNA: TGCGCCAGCCCCCGTAGAGGGCGCTCGATTAGGCCCCAGCATTTT. It codes for CASPRRGRSIRPQHF.

The chain joins TRBV12-3 or TRBV12-4 to TRBJ1-2, with a weak D call TRBD1 (6 bases). Trimming left V 3 bases short and J 7 bases short, with 9 bases between. CDR3 length equals 12 residues. The CDR3 protein is CASSFTGFGYTF. CDR3 bases: TGTGCCAGCAGTTTTACAGGGTTTGGCTACACCTTC.

The CDR3 DNA is TGTGCCAGCAGCTTAATGGGCGGGACGAGCCAGCCCCAGCATTTT. The encoded protein is CASSLMGGTSQPQHF. The chain has TRBV7-2 and TRBJ1-5; tentatively, D is TRBD1 (5 bases). This CDR3 is built from 15 residues. CDR1 is SGHTA and CDR2 is FQGNSA in the germline V gene. V was shortened by 2 bases and J by 7 bases, with 15 bases between the two germline ends.

The CDR3 DNA is TGTGCCAGCAGCCTAACTACCCTAACTAGCGGACCTCAAGAGACCCAGTACTTC. Translating gives CASSLTTLTSGPQETQYF. The chain recombines TRBV11-2 with TRBJ2-5; TRBD2 matches at 8 bases. The CDR3 spans 18 residues. CDR1 is SGHAT, CDR2 FQNNGV, per germline. V shed 5 bases, J shed 2 bases, and the junction held 16 bases outside the gene matches.

The chain is built from TRBV20-1 and TRBJ1-5; 7 bases are shared with TRBD1. V was clipped by 3 bases and J by 1 base; unmatched bases: 3. The CDR3 is 14 residues long. CDR1 and CDR2 from the germline V gene are DFQATT and SNEGSKA (reference sequence). The CDR3 nucleotides are TGCAGTGCTAGTCAGGGGGGGAGCAATCAGCCCCAGCATTTT. Translated: CSASQGGSNQPQHF.

This sequence joins TRBV7-9 and TRBJ2-1; TRBD1 matches at 7 bases. This CDR3 spans 16 amino acids. Germline V gives CDR1 SEHNR, CDR2 FQNEAQ (reference sequence). V gave up 6 bases and J gave up 5 bases; unmatched junction bases: 13. The CDR3, as DNA: TGTGCCAGCAGATCAATTGACAGGGCGGCCGACAATGAGCAGTTCTTC. The encoded protein is CASRSIDRAADNEQFF.

The chain employs TRBV6-4 and TRBJ2-7; D is undetermined. CDR3 length equals 9 residues. Germline V gene lookup returns CDR1 MRHNA and CDR2 SNTAGT. The V end was cut by 10 bases, the J end by 3 bases, with 4 bases between. The CDR3 protein is CATNYEQYV. The CDR3 DNA reads TGTGCCACCAACTACGAGCAGTACGTC.

This sequence joins TRBV23-1 and TRBJ1-1, with D perhaps matching TRBD1 (5 bases). TRBV23-1 is an open reading frame, and its role is uncertain. The CDR3 consists of 13 residues. Deletions cut 9 bases from V and 4 bases from J, with 15 bases between. The DNA of the CDR3 is TGCGCCAGGGTCCGGGGGGGGACCACTGAAGCTTTCTTT. This encodes CARVRGGTTEAFF.

In this sample, this clone turned up once. The CDR3 sequence is CASSEGKNQPQHF. The CDR3 DNA is TGCGCCAGCAGTGAGGGGAAGAATCAGCCCCAGCATTTT. The J gene is TRBJ1-5, the V gene TRBV10-1; D not resolved. The CDR3 covers 13 residues. V was clipped by 2 bases and J by 4 bases, with 6 bases between them. Germline V gene data show CDR1 as WNHNN and CDR2 as SYGVQD (reference sequence).

This sequence joins TRBV3-1 (or the pseudogene TRBV3-2) and TRBJ2-7, with a tentative D call TRBD1 (5 bases). V lost 2 bases to trimming and J lost 2 bases, with 10 bases between them. CDR3 length: 14 amino acids. Germline CDR1 and CDR2: LGHDT and YNNKEL (reference sequence). The CDR3 DNA follows: TGTGCCAGCAGCCAAAAGGGGTCTCCCTACGAGCAGTACTTC. Protein product: CASSQKGSPYEQYF.

This chain connects TRBV19 to TRBJ2-4; D possibly uses TRBD1 or TRBD2 (6 bases each). The germline V gene has CDR1 LNHDA and CDR2 SQIVND (reference sequence). This CDR3 contains 19 residues. Trimming left V 3 bases short and J 3 bases short, with 24 bases between. As DNA, the CDR3 is TGTGCCAGTAGTATTGGGGCCCGAGGGGGGACTTTTGACAAAAACATTCAGTACTTC. Its translation is CASSIGARGGTFDKNIQYF.

The chain combines TRBV28 with TRBJ1-1; TRBD1 agrees at 7 bases. V lost 3 bases and J lost 1; bases outside the gene matches: 11. Looked up from germline, CDR1 is MDHEN and CDR2 is SYDVKM. This CDR3 is built from 17 residues. The CDR3 reads CASSLWGRGVENTEAFF. Written as DNA, the CDR3 is TGTGCCAGCAGTTTGTGGGGCAGGGGGGTAGAGAACACTGAAGCTTTCTTT.

CDR3 sequence: CASRRGPRENTEAFF. In DNA, the CDR3 is TGTGCCAGCCGGCGGGGGCCCAGGGAGAACACTGAAGCTTTCTTT. This chain joins TRBV7-2 and TRBJ1-1; TRBD1 is a possible D gene (6 bases). V lost 8 bases and J lost 1, with 17 bases in between. This CDR3 comprises 15 residues. Germline V gives CDR1 SGHTA, CDR2 FQGNSA. The full variable domain, rest sourced from reference TRBV7-2 and TRBJ1-1, is GAGVSQSPSNKVTEKGKDVELRCDPISGHTALYWYRQSLGQGLEFLIYFQGNSAPDKSGLPSDRFSAERTGGSVSTLTIQRTQQEDSAVYLCASRRGPRENTEAFFGQGTRLTVV.

This clone was counted once. The V call is TRBV7-3, the J call TRBJ1-1; 10 bases match TRBD1. Germline loops: CDR1 SGHTA, CDR2 FQGTGA. CDR3 length: 14 amino acids. The junction had 5 bases not matched to a gene; V was cut back by 5 bases and J by 5 bases. CDR3 residues: CASSPGTGVTEAFF. The CDR3 DNA is TGTGCCAGCAGCCCGGGGACAGGGGTGACTGAAGCTTTCTTT.

In its sample, this clone was seen once. V is TRBV19 and J is TRBJ2-4, with D maybe TRBD2 (6 bases). Germline V gives CDR1 LNHDA, CDR2 SQIVND (reference sequence). Trimming removed 6 bases from V and 5 bases from J, with 17 bases in between. The CDR3 length is 15 residues. CDR3 bases: TGTGCCAGTAGCACCGGGGGAGTACGACAAAACATTCAGTACTTC. Amino acids: CASSTGGVRQNIQYF.

V usage is TRBV7-8 and J usage is TRBJ2-2; 8 bases match TRBD2. The CDR3 is made up of 17 amino acids. In germline, CDR1 is SGHVS, CDR2 FQNEAQ. The ends lost 5 bases at V and 1 base at J; junction bases unmatched: 9. CDR3 nucleotide sequence: TGTGCCAGCAGCCCCGCGGGGGGCACCGGGAACACCGGGGAGCTGTTTTTT. It codes for CASSPAGGTGNTGELFF.

This chain links TRBV3-1 (or the pseudogene TRBV3-2) with TRBJ2-7; TRBD2 agrees at 9 bases. This CDR3 is 14 amino acids long. The trim removed 7 bases at V and 5 bases at J, leaving 9 bases unmatched. The germline V gene encodes CDR1 LGHDT and CDR2 YNNKEL (reference sequence). The CDR3 DNA is TGTGCCAGCAACAAAGGTAGCGGGAGTAACGAGCAGTACTTC. Translation gives CASNKGSGSNEQYF.

The genes are TRBV7-2 and TRBJ1-3; TRBD1 might be the D (5 bases). Trimming removed 6 bases from V and 5 bases from J, with 11 bases in between. The germline CDR1 and CDR2 sequences are SGHTA and FQGNSA. This CDR3 has 13 residues. Here the CDR3 DNA reads TGTGCCAGCAGGACAGATCCAAGAAACACCATATATTTT. Translating it yields CASRTDPRNTIYF.

The chain carries TRBV30 and TRBJ1-6; TRBD1 is a possible D gene (6 bases). Germline V gene data show CDR1 as GTSNPN and CDR2 as SVGIG (reference sequence). The CDR3 has 16 residues. Trimming left V 0 bases short and J 5 bases short, with 14 bases between. CDR3 DNA: TGTGCCTGGAGTGTAAGCAGGGGCGCGGATAATTCACCCCTCCACTTT. Translated, it gives CAWSVSRGADNSPLHF.

This chain links TRBV2 with TRBJ2-2; D uncertain. CDR3 length: 15 residues. Trimming pared 4 bases from V and 0 bases from J, leaving 9 bases between. The V gene's germline CDR1 is SNHLY and CDR2 FYNNEI. CDR3 coding DNA: TGTGCCAGCAGTGCTGACGGAGCGAACACCGGGGAGCTGTTTTTT. It is translated as CASSADGANTGELFF.

The gene calls are TRBV7-3 and TRBJ1-1, with D possibly being TRBD1 (6 bases). CDR3 length: 13 residues. V lost 5 bases and J 5 bases, leaving 12 bases between the germline ends. The germline CDR1 and CDR2 sequences are SGHTA and FQGTGA. The CDR3 nucleotides are TGTGCCAGCAGCGCCAACAGGGAAACTGAAGCTTTCTTT. It specifies CASSANRETEAFF.

The V gene is TRBV28, the J gene TRBJ1-5; a possible D gene is TRBD1 (6 bases). V was trimmed by 5 bases and J by 6 bases, leaving 14 bases between them. The germline CDR1 and CDR2 sequences are MDHEN and SYDVKM. The CDR3 has 14 amino acids. The CDR3 spells CASSRGGAVQPQHF. The CDR3, as DNA: TGTGCCAGCAGTCGTGGGGGGGCCGTTCAGCCCCAGCATTTT.

The CDR3 sequence: CASSFDRVGEQYF. The DNA for the CDR3 is TGTGCCAGCAGCTTTGACAGGGTAGGGGAGCAGTACTTC. The rearrangement joins TRBV9 to TRBJ2-7, with 7 bases lining up with TRBD1. V gave up 4 bases and J gave up 7 bases; unmatched junction bases: 8. CDR3 length equals 13 residues. Germline V gives CDR1 SGDLS, CDR2 YYNGEE.